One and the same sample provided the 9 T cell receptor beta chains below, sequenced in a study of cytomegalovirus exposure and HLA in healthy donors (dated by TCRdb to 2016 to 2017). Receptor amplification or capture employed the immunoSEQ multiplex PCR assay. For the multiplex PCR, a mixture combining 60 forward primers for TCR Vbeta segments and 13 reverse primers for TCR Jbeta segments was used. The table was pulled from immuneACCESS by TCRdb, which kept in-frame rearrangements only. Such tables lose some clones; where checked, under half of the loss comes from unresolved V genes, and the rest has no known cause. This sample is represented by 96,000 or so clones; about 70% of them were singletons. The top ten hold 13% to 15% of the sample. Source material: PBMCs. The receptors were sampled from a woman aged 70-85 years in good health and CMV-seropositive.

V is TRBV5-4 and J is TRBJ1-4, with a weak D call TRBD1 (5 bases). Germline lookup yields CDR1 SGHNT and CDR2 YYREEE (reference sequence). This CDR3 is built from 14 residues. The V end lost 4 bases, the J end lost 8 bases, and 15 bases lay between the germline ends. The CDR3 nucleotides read TGTGCCAGCAGCGTCAGGGTTCACGACGAAAAACTGTTTTTT. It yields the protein CASSVRVHDEKLFF.

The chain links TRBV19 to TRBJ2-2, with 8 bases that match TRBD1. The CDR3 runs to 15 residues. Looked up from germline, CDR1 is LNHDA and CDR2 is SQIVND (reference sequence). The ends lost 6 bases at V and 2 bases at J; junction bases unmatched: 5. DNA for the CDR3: TGTGCCAGTAGCGGACAGGGTTTAAACACCGGGGAGCTGTTTTTT. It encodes CASSGQGLNTGELFF.

The CDR3 DNA follows: TGTGCCAGCAGCTTAGGGAGGGGGAACACTGAAGCTTTCTTT. Translating gives CASSLGRGNTEAFF. The chain couples TRBV11-2 to TRBJ1-1; D possibly corresponds to TRBD1 (5 bases). The germline V gene encodes CDR1 SGHAT and CDR2 FQNNGV. Trimming stripped 1 base from V and 1 base from J, with 7 bases between. There are 14 residues in the CDR3.

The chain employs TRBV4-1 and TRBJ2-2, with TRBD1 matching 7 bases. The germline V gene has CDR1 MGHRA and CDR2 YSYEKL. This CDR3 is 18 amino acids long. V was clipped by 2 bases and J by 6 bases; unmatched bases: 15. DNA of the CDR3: TGCGCCAGCAGCCAACTATACAGGGGCCGGAATAAAGCCGGGGAGCTGTTTTTT. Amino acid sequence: CASSQLYRGRNKAGELFF.

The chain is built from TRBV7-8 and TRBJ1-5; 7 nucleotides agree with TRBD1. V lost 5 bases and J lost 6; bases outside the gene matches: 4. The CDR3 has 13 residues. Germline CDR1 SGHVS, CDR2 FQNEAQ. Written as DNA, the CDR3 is TGTGCCAGCAGCCCCGACAGGGTTCAGCCCCAGCATTTT. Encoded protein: CASSPDRVQPQHF.

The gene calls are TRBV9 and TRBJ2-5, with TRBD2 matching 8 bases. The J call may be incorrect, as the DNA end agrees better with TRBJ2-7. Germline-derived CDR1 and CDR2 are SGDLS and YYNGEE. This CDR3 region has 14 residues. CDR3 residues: CASSAGRAGYEQYF. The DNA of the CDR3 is TGTGCCAGCAGCGCCGGGAGGGCCGGGTACGAGCAGTACTTC.

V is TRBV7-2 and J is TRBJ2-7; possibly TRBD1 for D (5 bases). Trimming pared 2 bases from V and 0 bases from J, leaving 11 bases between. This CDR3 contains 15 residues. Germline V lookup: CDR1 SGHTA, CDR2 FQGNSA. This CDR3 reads CASSLRVGPSYEQYF. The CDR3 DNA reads TGTGCCAGCAGCTTACGTGTGGGGCCCTCCTACGAGCAGTACTTC.

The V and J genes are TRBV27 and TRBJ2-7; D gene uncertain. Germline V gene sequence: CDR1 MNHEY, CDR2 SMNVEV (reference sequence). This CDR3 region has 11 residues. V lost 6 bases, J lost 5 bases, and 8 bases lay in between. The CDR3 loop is CASRRGNEQYF. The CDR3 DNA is TGTGCCAGCAGGCGAGGAAACGAGCAGTACTTC.

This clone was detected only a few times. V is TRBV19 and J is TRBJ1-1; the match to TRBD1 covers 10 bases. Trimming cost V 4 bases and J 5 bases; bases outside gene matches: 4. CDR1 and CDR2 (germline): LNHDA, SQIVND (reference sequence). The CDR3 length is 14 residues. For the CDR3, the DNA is TGTGCCAGTAGTAGACAGGGGGCAGGGACTGAAGCTTTCTTT. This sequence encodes CASSRQGAGTEAFF. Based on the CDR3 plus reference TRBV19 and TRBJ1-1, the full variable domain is DGGITQSPKYLFRKEGQNVTLSCEQNLNHDAMYWYRQDPGQGLRLIYYSQIVNDFQKGDIAEGYSVSREKKESFPLTVTSAQKNPTAFYLCASSRQGAGTEAFFGQGTRLTVV.